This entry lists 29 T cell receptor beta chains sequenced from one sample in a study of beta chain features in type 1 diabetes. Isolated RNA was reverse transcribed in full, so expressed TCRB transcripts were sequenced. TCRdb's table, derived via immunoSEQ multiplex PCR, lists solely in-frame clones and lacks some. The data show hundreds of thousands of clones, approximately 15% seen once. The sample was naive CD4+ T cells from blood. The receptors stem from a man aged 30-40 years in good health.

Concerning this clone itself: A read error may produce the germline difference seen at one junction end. The CDR3 DNA follows: TGTGCTAGCAGCCTTAACCACAAGGAAGGACAGTTCTTC. It codes for CASSLNHKEGQFF. The chain recombines TRBV7-7 with TRBJ2-1; the D is unclear. Germline V gene lookup returns CDR1 SSHAT and CDR2 FNYEAQ (reference sequence). This CDR3 region has 13 residues.

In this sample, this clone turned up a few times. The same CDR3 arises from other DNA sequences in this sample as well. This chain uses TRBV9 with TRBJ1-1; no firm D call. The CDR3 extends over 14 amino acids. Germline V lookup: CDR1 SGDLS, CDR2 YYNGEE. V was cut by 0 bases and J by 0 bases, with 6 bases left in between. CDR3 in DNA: TGTGCCAGCAGCGTAGCGGCCTTGAACACTGAAGCTTTCTTT. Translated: CASSVAALNTEAFF.

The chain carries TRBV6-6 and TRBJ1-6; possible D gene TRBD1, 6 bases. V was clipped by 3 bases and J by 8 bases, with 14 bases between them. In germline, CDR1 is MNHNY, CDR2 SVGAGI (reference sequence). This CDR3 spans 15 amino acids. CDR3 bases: TGTGCCAGCAGTTATGGTTGGGGGCGGGATTCACCCCTCCACTTT. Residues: CASSYGWGRDSPLHF.

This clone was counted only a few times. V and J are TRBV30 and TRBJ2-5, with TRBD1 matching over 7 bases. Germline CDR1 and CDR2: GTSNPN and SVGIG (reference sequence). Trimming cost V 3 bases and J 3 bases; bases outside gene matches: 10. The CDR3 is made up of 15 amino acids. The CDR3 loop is CAWSTLTGTKETQYF. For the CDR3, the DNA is TGTGCCTGGAGCACGCTGACAGGGACCAAAGAGACCCAGTACTTC.

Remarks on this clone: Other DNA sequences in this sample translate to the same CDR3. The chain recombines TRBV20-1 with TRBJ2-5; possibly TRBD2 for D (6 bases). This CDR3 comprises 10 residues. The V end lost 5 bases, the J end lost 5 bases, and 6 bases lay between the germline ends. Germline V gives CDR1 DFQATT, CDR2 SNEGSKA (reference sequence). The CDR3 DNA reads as TGCAGTGCTGGGGGGGAGACCCAGTACTTC. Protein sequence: CSAGGETQYF.

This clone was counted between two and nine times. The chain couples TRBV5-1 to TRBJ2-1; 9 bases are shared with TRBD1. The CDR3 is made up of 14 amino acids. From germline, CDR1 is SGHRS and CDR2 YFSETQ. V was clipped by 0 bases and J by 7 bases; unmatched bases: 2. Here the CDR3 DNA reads TGCGCCAGCAGCTTGGCGGGACAGGGTAATGAGCAGTTCTTC. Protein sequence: CASSLAGQGNEQFF.

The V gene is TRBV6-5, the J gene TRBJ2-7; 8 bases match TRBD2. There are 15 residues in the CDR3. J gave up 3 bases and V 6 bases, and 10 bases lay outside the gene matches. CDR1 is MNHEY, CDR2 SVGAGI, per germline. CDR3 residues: CASSQKRGTNYEQYF. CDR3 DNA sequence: TGTGCCAGCAGCCAGAAGCGGGGGACAAACTACGAGCAGTACTTC.

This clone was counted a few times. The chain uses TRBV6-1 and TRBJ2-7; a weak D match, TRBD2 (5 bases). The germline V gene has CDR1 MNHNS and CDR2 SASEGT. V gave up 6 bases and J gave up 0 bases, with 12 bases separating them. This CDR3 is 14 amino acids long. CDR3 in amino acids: CASSSTGSSYEQYF. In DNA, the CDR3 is TGTGCCAGCAGCTCAACGGGGAGCTCCTACGAGCAGTACTTC.

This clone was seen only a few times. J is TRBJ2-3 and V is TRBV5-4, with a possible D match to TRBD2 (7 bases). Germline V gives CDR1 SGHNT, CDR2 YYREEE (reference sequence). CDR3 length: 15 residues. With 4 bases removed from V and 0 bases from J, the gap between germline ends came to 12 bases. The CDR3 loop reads CASSPGGPSTDTQYF. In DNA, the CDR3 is TGTGCCAGCAGCCCGGGGGGCCCAAGCACAGATACGCAGTATTTT.

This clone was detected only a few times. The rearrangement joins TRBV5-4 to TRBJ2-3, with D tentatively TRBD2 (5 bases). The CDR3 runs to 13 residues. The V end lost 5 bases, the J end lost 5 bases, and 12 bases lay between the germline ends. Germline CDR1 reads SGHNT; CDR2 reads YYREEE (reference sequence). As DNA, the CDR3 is TGTGCCAGCAGGGGGTTACGGGGAGATACGCAGTATTTT. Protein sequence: CASRGLRGDTQYF. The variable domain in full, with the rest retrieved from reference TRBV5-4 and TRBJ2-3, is ETGVTQSPTHLIKTRGQQVTLRCSSQSGHNTVSWYQQALGQGPQFIFQYYREEENGRGNFPPRFSGLQFPNYSSELNVNALELDDSALYLCASRGLRGDTQYFGPGTRLTVL.

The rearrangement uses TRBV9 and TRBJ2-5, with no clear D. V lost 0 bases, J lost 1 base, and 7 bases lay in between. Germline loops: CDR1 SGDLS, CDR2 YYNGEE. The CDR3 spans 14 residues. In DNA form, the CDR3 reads TGTGCCAGCAGCGTAGATAGCATCCAAGAGACCCAGTACTTC. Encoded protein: CASSVDSIQETQYF.

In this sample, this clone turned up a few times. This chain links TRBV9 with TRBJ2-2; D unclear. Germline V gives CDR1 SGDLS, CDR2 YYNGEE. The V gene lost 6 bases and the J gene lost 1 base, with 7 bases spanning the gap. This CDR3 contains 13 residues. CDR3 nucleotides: TGTGCCAGCAAGAAGGGGAACACCGGGGAGCTGTTTTTT. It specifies CASKKGNTGELFF.

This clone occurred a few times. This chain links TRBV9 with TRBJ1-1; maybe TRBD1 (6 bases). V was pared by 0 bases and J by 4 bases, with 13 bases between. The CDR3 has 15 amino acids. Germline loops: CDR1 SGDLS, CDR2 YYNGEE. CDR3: CASSVAVTGITEAFF. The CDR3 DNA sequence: TGTGCCAGCAGCGTAGCCGTAACAGGGATCACTGAAGCTTTCTTT.

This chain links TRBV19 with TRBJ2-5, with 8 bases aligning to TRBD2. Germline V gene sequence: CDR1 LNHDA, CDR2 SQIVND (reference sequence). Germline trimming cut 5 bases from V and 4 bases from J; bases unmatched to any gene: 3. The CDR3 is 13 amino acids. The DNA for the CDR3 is TGTGCCAGTAGTGGCGGGGGGCGAGAGACCCAGTACTTC. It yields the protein CASSGGGRETQYF.

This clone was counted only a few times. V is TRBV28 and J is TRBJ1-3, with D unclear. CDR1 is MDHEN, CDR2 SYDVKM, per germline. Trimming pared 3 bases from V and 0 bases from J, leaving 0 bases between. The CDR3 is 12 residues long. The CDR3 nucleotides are TGTGCCAGCAGTTTCTCTGGAAACACCATATATTTT. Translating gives CASSFSGNTIYF.

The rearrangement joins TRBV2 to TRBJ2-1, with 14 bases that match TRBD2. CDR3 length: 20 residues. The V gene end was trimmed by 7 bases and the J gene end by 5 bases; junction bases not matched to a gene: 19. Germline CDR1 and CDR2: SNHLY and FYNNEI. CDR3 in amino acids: CASMGQPWTSGRPDDNEQFF. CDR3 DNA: TGTGCCAGCATGGGACAGCCGTGGACTAGCGGGAGGCCCGACGACAATGAGCAGTTCTTC.

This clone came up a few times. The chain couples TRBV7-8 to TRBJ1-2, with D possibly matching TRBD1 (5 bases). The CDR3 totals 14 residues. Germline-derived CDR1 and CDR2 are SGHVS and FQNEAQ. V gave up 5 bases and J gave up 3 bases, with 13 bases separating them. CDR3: CASSPTRGDYGYTF. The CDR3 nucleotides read TGTGCCAGCAGCCCGACTAGGGGAGACTATGGCTACACCTTC.

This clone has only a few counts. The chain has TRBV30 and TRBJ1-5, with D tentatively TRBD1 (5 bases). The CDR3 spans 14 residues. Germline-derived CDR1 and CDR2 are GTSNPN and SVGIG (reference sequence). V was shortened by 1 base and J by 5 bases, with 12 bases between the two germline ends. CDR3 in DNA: TGTGCCTGGAGTGGGGACCGAAGGGATCAGCCCCAGCATTTT. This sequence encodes CAWSGDRRDQPQHF.

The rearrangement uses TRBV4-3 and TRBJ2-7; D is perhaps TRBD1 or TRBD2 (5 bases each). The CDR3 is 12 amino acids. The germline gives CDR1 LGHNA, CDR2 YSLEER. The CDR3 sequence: CASSRITGAFGV. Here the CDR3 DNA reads TGCGCCAGCAGCCGCATCACCGGGGCCTTTGGGGTC.

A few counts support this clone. As DNA, the CDR3 is TGTGCCAGCAGCACAAACACCGGGGAGCTGTTTTTT. Translating gives CASSTNTGELFF. This rearrangement joins TRBV7-3 to TRBJ2-2; unclear D gene. Per the germline V gene, CDR1 is SGHTA and CDR2 is FQGTGA. This CDR3 spans 12 amino acids. V lost 5 bases, J lost 2 bases, and 3 bases lay in between.

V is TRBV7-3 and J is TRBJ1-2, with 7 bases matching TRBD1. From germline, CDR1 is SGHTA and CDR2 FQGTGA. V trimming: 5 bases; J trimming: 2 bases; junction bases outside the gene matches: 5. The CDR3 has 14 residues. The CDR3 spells CASSADRENYGYTF. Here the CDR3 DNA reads TGTGCCAGCAGCGCCGACAGGGAAAACTATGGCTACACCTTC.

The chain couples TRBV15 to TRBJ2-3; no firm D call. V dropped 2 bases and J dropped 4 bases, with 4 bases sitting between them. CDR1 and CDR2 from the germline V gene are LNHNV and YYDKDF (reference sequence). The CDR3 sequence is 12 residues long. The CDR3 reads CATSRQADTQYF. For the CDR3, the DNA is TGTGCCACCAGCAGACAAGCAGATACGCAGTATTTT.

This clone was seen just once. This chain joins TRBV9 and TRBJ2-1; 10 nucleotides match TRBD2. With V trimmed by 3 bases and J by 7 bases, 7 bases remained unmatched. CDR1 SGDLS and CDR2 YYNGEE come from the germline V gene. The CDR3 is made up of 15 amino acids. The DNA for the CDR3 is TGTGCCAGCAGCGGTAGCGGGGGGCGTGCTAATGAGCAGTTCTTC. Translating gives CASSGSGGRANEQFF.

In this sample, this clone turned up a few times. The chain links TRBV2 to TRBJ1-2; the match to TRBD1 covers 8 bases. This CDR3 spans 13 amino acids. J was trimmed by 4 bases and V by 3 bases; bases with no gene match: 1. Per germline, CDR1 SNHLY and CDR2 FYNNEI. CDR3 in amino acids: CASSEGQVYGYTF. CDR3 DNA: TGTGCCAGCAGTGAGGGACAGGTCTATGGCTACACCTTC.

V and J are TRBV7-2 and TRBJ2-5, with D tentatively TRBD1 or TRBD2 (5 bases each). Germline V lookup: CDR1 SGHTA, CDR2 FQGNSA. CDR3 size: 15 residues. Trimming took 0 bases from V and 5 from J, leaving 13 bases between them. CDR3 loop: CASSLASRERETQYF. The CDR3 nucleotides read TGTGCCAGCAGCTTAGCTAGCAGGGAGAGGGAGACCCAGTACTTC.

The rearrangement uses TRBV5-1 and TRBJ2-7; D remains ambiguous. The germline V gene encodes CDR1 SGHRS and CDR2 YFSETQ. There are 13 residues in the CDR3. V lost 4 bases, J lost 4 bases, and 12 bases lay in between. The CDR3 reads CASSLNGLYEQYV. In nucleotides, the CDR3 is TGCGCCAGCAGCCTCAACGGCCTGTACGAGCAGTACGTC.

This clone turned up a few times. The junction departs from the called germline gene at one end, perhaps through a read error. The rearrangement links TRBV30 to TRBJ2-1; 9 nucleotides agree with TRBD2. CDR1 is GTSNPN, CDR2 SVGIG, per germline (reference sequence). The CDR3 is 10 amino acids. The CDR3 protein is CAWRRTSEIF. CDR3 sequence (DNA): TGTGCCTGGAGGAGGACTAGCGAAATCTTC.

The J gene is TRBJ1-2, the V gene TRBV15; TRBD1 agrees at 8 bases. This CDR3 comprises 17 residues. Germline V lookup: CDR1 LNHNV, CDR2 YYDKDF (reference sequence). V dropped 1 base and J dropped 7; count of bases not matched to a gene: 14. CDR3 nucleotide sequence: TGTGCCACCAGCAGAGCCTCGGGGGGACAGGACTACGGTGGCTACACCTTC. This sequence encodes CATSRASGGQDYGGYTF.

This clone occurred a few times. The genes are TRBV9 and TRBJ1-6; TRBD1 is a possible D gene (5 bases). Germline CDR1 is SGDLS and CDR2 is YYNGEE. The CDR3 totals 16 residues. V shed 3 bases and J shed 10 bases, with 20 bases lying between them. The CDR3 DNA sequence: TGTGCCAGCAGCGCGCGGGGACGGTCGATAGACTCACCCCTCCACTTT. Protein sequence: CASSARGRSIDSPLHF.